These 3 T cell receptor beta chains share one sample of origin, sequenced in a study of blood T cell repertoires in COVID-19. Generated by immunoSEQ multiplex PCR, the TCRdb table keeps only in-frame clones and is missing some. The sample holds approximately 75,000 clones, more than 80% seen once. The specimen was peripheral blood. Receptors originate from a human donor in a cohort sampled during active COVID-19.

V and J are TRBV12-3 or TRBV12-4 and TRBJ1-5; D is ambiguous. The CDR3 spans 11 residues. Trimming took off 5 bases at V and 4 bases at J, with 3 bases between the two ends. CDR3 DNA sequence: TGTGCCAGCAGTGTAAATCAGCCCCAGCATTTT. Its protein is CASSVNQPQHF.

V is TRBV12-3 or TRBV12-4 and J is TRBJ1-1; no definite D call. The CDR3 has 11 amino acids. The V gene lost 5 bases and the J gene lost 4 bases, with 5 bases spanning the gap. The CDR3 nucleotides are TGTGCCAGCAGTCCGGGCACTGAAGCTTTCTTT. The encoded protein is CASSPGTEAFF.

There are a few counts of this clone. The DNA of the CDR3 is TGTGCCAGCAGCGATACAGGGGGGAATGGCTACACCTTC. Amino acid sequence: CASSDTGGNGYTF. The V gene is TRBV5-6, the J gene TRBJ1-2; 8 bases match TRBD1. The CDR3 is 13 residues long. The V gene end was trimmed by 4 bases and the J gene end by 6 bases; junction bases not matched to a gene: 5. Germline CDR1 is SGHDT and CDR2 is YYEEEE.